A single sample is the source of the 32 T cell receptor beta chains below, sequenced in a study of PD-1 blockade in classical Hodgkin lymphoma. The time point: cycle 4 day 1 (C4D1), after five to seven weeks of nivolumab. In every patient, relapse followed autologous stem cell transplantation, while exposure to brentuximab vedotin differed. Sequencing used immunoSEQ multiplex PCR; TCRdb keeps in-frame clones, though not all of them. The data contain about 19,000 clones, 70% to 90% of them seen just once; the ten biggest clones take up under 25%. Sequenced material: peripheral blood mononuclear cells (PBMCs), taken before the fourth cycle of nivolumab. These receptors were collected from a human donor with classical Hodgkin lymphoma.

The rearrangement links TRBV28 to TRBJ2-1; maybe TRBD1 (6 bases). From germline, CDR1 is MDHEN and CDR2 SYDVKM. The CDR3 length is 17 residues. Trimming shortened V by 3 bases and J by 1 base, and 16 bases separated the two germline ends. CDR3 amino acids: CASSFDYPDRSYNEQFF. CDR3 DNA: TGTGCCAGCAGTTTCGACTACCCGGACAGATCCTACAATGAGCAGTTCTTC.

V is TRBV7-2 and J is TRBJ2-3, with TRBD1 identical over 7 bases. This CDR3 has 18 residues. CDR1 and CDR2 from the germline V gene are SGHTA and FQGNSA. The V gene end was trimmed by 2 bases and the J gene end by 2 bases; junction bases not matched to a gene: 13. The CDR3 protein is CASSLSYRGALATDTQYF. The CDR3, as DNA: TGTGCCAGCAGCTTATCATACAGGGGAGCCCTAGCCACAGATACGCAGTATTTT.

The chain employs TRBV5-6 and TRBJ1-3; no clear D. Germline CDR1 reads SGHDT; CDR2 reads YYEEEE. The CDR3 sequence is 15 residues long. Trimming took off 2 bases at V and 2 bases at J, with 11 bases between the two ends. Here the CDR3 reads CASSLATVAGNTIYF. The CDR3 DNA reads TGTGCCAGCAGCTTAGCGACGGTGGCTGGAAACACCATATATTTT.

The CDR3 reads CASSRGTGRTEAFF. DNA of the CDR3: TGTGCCAGTAGTAGGGGGACAGGGCGGACGGAAGCTTTCTTT. The rearrangement joins TRBV19 to TRBJ1-1, with 9 bases fitting TRBD1. CDR3 length: 14 residues. Trimming took 4 bases from V and 8 from J; bases not matched to a gene: 8. Per germline, CDR1 LNHDA and CDR2 SQIVND (reference sequence).

The chain uses TRBV28 and TRBJ1-4; 8 bases are a match to TRBD1. This CDR3 is 17 amino acids long. Trimming took 4 bases from V and 5 from J; bases not matched to a gene: 12. Germline V gene data show CDR1 as MDHEN and CDR2 as SYDVKM. This CDR3 reads CASSSPWTGNQNEKLFF. Here the CDR3 DNA reads TGTGCCAGCAGTTCCCCATGGACAGGGAACCAAAATGAAAAACTGTTTTTT.

The chain carries TRBV27 and TRBJ2-5; D unresolved. V was shortened by 4 bases and J by 0 bases, with 15 bases between the two germline ends. The CDR3 loop spans 16 amino acids. Germline CDR1 MNHEY, CDR2 SMNVEV (reference sequence). CDR3 in amino acids: CASSWSPKAYQETQYF. The CDR3 DNA reads as TGTGCCAGCAGTTGGTCACCGAAAGCCTACCAAGAGACCCAGTACTTC.

The chain has TRBV15 and TRBJ1-2, with D possibly being TRBD1 (5 bases). The V end was cut by 0 bases, the J end by 8 bases, with 10 bases between. The CDR3 contains 13 residues. Germline V gene sequence: CDR1 LNHNV, CDR2 YYDKDF (reference sequence). CDR3 bases: TGTGCCACCAGCAGAGAAGGGGTCGGGGGCTACACCTTC. Its protein is CATSREGVGGYTF.

V usage is TRBV28 and J usage is TRBJ1-4; 7 nucleotides match TRBD1. The V gene end was trimmed by 6 bases and the J gene end by 9 bases; junction bases not matched to a gene: 10. Germline V gene data show CDR1 as MDHEN and CDR2 as SYDVKM. The CDR3 extends over 14 amino acids. The CDR3 spells CASSPPGTVQKLFF. As DNA, the CDR3 is TGTGCCAGCAGCCCACCCGGGACAGTTCAAAAACTGTTTTTT. The full variable domain, its missing parts supplied by reference TRBV28 and TRBJ1-4, is DVKVTQSSRYLVKRTGEKVFLECVQDMDHENMFWYRQDPGLGLRLIYFSYDVKMKEKGDIPEGYSVSREKKERFSLILESASTNQTSMYLCASSPPGTVQKLFFGSGTQLSVL.

This CDR3 reads CASSLQGAGFTGELFF. The CDR3 DNA reads as TGCGCCAGCAGCCTCCAGGGGGCGGGATTCACCGGGGAGCTGTTTTTT. This sequence joins TRBV4-1 and TRBJ2-2, with 8 bases that match TRBD1. Germline CDR1 MGHRA, CDR2 YSYEKL. V was clipped by 4 bases and J by 4 bases; unmatched bases: 8. This CDR3 region has 16 residues.

This clone was detected only a few times. The chain joins TRBV9 to TRBJ2-7, with D tentatively TRBD2 (5 bases). Germline V gives CDR1 SGDLS, CDR2 YYNGEE. The CDR3 is made up of 14 amino acids. The V and J ends lost 3 bases and 0 bases respectively, with 10 bases between them. DNA for the CDR3: TGTGCCAGCAGCGGAAGGGAGAACTCCTACGAGCAGTACTTC. Translation gives CASSGRENSYEQYF.

The chain has TRBV10-2 and TRBJ1-6, with 8 bases that match TRBD1. The CDR3 totals 18 residues. CDR1 WSHSY and CDR2 SAAADI come from the germline V gene. The V and J ends lost 1 base and 9 bases, in that order; junction bases with no gene match: 14. For the CDR3, the DNA is TGCGCCAGCAGTGAGTGGACAGGGATGGGGCTTAATAGTTCACCCCTCCACTTT. Translating gives CASSEWTGMGLNSSPLHF.

Only a few counts were recorded for this clone. The chain has TRBV27 and TRBJ1-2; TRBD1 agrees at 7 bases. There are 12 residues in the CDR3. The germline V gene has CDR1 MNHEY and CDR2 SMNVEV (reference sequence). V lost 5 bases to trimming and J lost 7 bases; unmatched junction nucleotides: 4. The chain's CDR3 is CASSPRQGGYTF. The CDR3 bases are TGTGCCAGCAGTCCCCGACAGGGTGGCTACACCTTC.

This clone was picked up one time. V is TRBV19 and J is TRBJ1-3, with unresolved D. The V gene lost 3 bases and the J gene lost 0 bases, with 15 bases spanning the gap. Germline lookup yields CDR1 LNHDA and CDR2 SQIVND (reference sequence). The CDR3 is 17 amino acids. CDR3 sequence reads: CASSMAARQLSGNTIYF. The DNA for the CDR3 is TGTGCCAGTAGTATGGCCGCACGCCAACTCTCTGGAAACACCATATATTTT.

The chain uses TRBV11-3 and TRBJ2-5; possible D gene TRBD1, 6 bases. The CDR3 loop spans 14 amino acids. The V and J ends lost 5 bases and 2 bases respectively, with 12 bases between them. The germline CDR1 and CDR2 sequences are SGHNT and YENEEA. CDR3 protein: CASSPRGSQETQYF. The CDR3 nucleotides are TGTGCCAGCAGCCCTAGGGGGTCGCAAGAGACCCAGTACTTC.

The V gene is TRBV10-1, the J gene TRBJ2-3, with a possible D match to TRBD2 (7 bases). V was cut by 2 bases and J by 6 bases, with 12 bases left in between. The length of the CDR3 is 14 residues. Germline V gene data show CDR1 as WNHNN and CDR2 as SYGVQD (reference sequence). The CDR3 DNA is TGCGCCAGCAGTGAGGGGGGGGCTGCCGATACGCAGTATTTT. Amino acid sequence: CASSEGGAADTQYF.

The rearrangement links TRBV5-1 to TRBJ2-7; D is undetermined. Trimming took off 3 bases at V and 0 bases at J, with 7 bases between the two ends. This CDR3 region has 13 residues. Germline CDR1 is SGHRS and CDR2 is YFSETQ. The CDR3 nucleotides read TGCGCCAGCAGCTCTCCCACCTCCTACGAGCAGTACTTC. It is translated as CASSSPTSYEQYF.

This rearrangement joins TRBV19 to TRBJ2-3; 9 bases are a match to TRBD2. Germline V gene data show CDR1 as LNHDA and CDR2 as SQIVND (reference sequence). The CDR3 spans 14 residues. V shed 7 bases, J shed 7 bases, and the junction held 9 bases outside the gene matches. CDR3 sequence: CASKAGGPVNTQYF. The DNA of the CDR3 is TGTGCCAGTAAAGCGGGGGGCCCCGTAAATACGCAGTATTTT.

This rearrangement joins TRBV4-3 to TRBJ1-3; no firm D call. The CDR3 extends over 18 amino acids. V was shortened by 0 bases and J by 0 bases, with 15 bases between the two germline ends. From germline, CDR1 is LGHNA and CDR2 YSLEER. CDR3 sequence reads: CASSQEAYPVHSGNTIYF. The CDR3 DNA follows: TGCGCCAGCAGCCAAGAGGCCTATCCGGTTCACTCTGGAAACACCATATATTTT.

The gene calls are TRBV4-1 and TRBJ1-4; 9 nucleotides agree with TRBD1. With V trimmed by 3 bases and J by 5 bases, 1 base remained unmatched. Germline V gene data show CDR1 as MGHRA and CDR2 as YSYEKL. The CDR3 extends over 14 amino acids. The CDR3 DNA reads as TGCGCCAGCAGCCAGGGACAGGGAAATGAAAAACTGTTTTTT. Residues: CASSQGQGNEKLFF.

This chain uses TRBV28 with TRBJ2-5, with D hard to call. In germline, CDR1 is MDHEN, CDR2 SYDVKM. Trimming stripped 1 base from V and 5 bases from J, with 11 bases between. The CDR3 loop spans 14 amino acids. For the CDR3, the DNA is TGTGCCAGCAGTTTATTAGGTAGCATGGAGACCCAGTACTTC. Its translation is CASSLLGSMETQYF.

V gene TRBV10-3 combines with J gene TRBJ2-6; TRBD1 matches at 10 bases. CDR1 and CDR2 (germline): ENHRY, SYGVKD. The CDR3 extends over 16 amino acids. The ends lost 7 bases at V and 1 base at J; junction bases unmatched: 4. CDR3: CAITPGQGSGANVLTF. CDR3 DNA: TGTGCCATCACCCCGGGACAGGGGTCTGGGGCCAACGTCCTGACTTTC.

The CDR3 loop reads CASSVDPGSGNTIYF. The CDR3 bases are TGTGCCAGCAGCGTAGATCCAGGCTCTGGAAACACCATATATTTT. The genes are TRBV9 and TRBJ1-3; no clear D gene. The CDR3 extends over 15 amino acids. Trimming took off 0 bases at V and 0 bases at J, with 7 bases between the two ends. Germline V CDR1 and CDR2: SGDLS, YYNGEE. Full variable domain (missing parts from reference TRBV9 and TRBJ1-3): DSGVTQTPKHLITATGQRVTLRCSPRSGDLSVYWYQQSLDQGLQFLIQYYNGEERAKGNILERFSAQQFPDLHSELNLSSLELGDSALYFCASSVDPGSGNTIYFGEGSWLTVV.

The genes are TRBV6-1 and TRBJ2-7; 9 bases line up with TRBD2. The germline V gene has CDR1 MNHNS and CDR2 SASEGT. This CDR3 spans 15 amino acids. After removal of 2 bases from V and 2 bases from J, the junction contained 4 bases not matched to a gene. Here the CDR3 reads CASSESLAGPYEQYV. For the CDR3, the DNA is TGTGCCAGCAGTGAATCGCTAGCGGGGCCCTACGAGCAGTACGTC.

This clone was recorded once. The rearrangement uses TRBV2 and TRBJ1-5; D call uncertain. The CDR3 covers 14 residues. The germline V gene has CDR1 SNHLY and CDR2 FYNNEI. Trimming pared 3 bases from V and 6 bases from J, leaving 12 bases between. The CDR3 nucleotides are TGTGCCAGCAGTGAGTGGGGTTTCGGTCAGCCCCAGCATTTT. Translated: CASSEWGFGQPQHF.

The rearrangement joins TRBV30 to TRBJ2-3; 10 bases map to TRBD1. Germline V gene data show CDR1 as GTSNPN and CDR2 as SVGIG (reference sequence). The CDR3 has 15 amino acids. J was trimmed by 4 bases and V by 2 bases; bases with no gene match: 6. Here the CDR3 DNA reads TGTGCCTGGAGTTCAGGACAGGGGGGCGCAGATACGCAGTATTTT. Residues: CAWSSGQGGADTQYF.

As for this clone: An end of the junction differs from the germline gene, which may be a read error. The chain links TRBV29-1 to TRBJ1-1; D uncertain. The V gene's germline CDR1 is SQVTM and CDR2 ANQGSEA. This CDR3 comprises 10 residues. CDR3 region: CSVGSTEAFF. CDR3 nucleotides: TGCAGCGTCGGGAGCACGGAAGCTTTTTTT. The full variable domain, completed using reference TRBV29-1 and TRBJ1-1, is SAVISQKPSRDICQRGTSLTIQCQVDSQVTMMFWYRQQPGQSLTLIATANQGSEATYESGFVIDKFPISRPNLTFSTLTVSNMSPEDSSIYLCSVGSTEAFFGQGTRLTVV.

In its sample, this clone ranks as medium-sized. The chain joins TRBV10-3 to TRBJ1-6, with D perhaps matching TRBD1 (5 bases). V lost 6 bases and J 8 bases, leaving 14 bases between the germline ends. The CDR3 extends over 14 amino acids. The germline CDR1 and CDR2 sequences are ENHRY and SYGVKD. CDR3: CAIRGRRLDSPLHF. The CDR3 DNA is TGTGCCATCAGGGGGCGCCGGTTGGATTCACCCCTCCACTTT.

For this clone: Relative to the germline gene, one junction end is altered; a read error may explain this. Other DNA sequences within the sample encode an identical CDR3. The J gene is TRBJ1-3, the V gene TRBV6-6; no clear D gene. The CDR3 consists of 15 residues. Germline assignment: CDR1 MNHNY and CDR2 SVGAGI (reference sequence). The CDR3 spells CASSYSGSSGNTIYF. The DNA for the CDR3 is TGTGCCAGCAGCTACTCGGGCAGCTCTGGAAACACCATATATTTT.

The V call is TRBV18, the J call TRBJ2-1, with TRBD2 matching over 13 bases. The length of the CDR3 is 18 residues. V shed 2 bases and J 4 bases; nucleotides not matched to a gene: 8. In germline, CDR1 is KGHSH, CDR2 LQKENI. The DNA for the CDR3 is TGTGCCAGCTCACCAAGGACTAGCGGGAGTTTAGGGTACAATGAGCAGTTCTTC. Its protein is CASSPRTSGSLGYNEQFF.

The chain links TRBV5-4 to TRBJ2-7, with 9 bases aligning to TRBD1. Trimming removed 4 bases from V and 6 bases from J; junction bases left unmatched: 8. The CDR3 runs to 14 residues. Per germline, CDR1 SGHNT and CDR2 YYREEE (reference sequence). This CDR3 reads CASSPGQGKVEQYF. The CDR3 nucleotides read TGTGCCAGCAGCCCGGGACAGGGTAAAGTCGAGCAGTACTTC.

This clone was seen once. The chain joins TRBV2 to TRBJ1-5; D gene ambiguous. V was clipped by 6 bases and J by 1 base, with 19 bases between them. The CDR3 is 17 residues long. Looked up from germline, CDR1 is SNHLY and CDR2 is FYNNEI. The CDR3 sequence: CASRRFTQPQSNQPQHF. The CDR3, as DNA: TGTGCCAGCAGGAGGTTCACACAGCCGCAGAGCAATCAGCCCCAGCATTTT.

The V and J genes are TRBV4-3 and TRBJ2-1; 8 bases are shared with TRBD2. In germline, CDR1 is LGHNA, CDR2 YSLEER. There are 16 residues in the CDR3. V gave up 4 bases and J gave up 8 bases; unmatched junction bases: 13. This CDR3 is CASSRPAGGPLDEQFF. The CDR3 DNA sequence: TGCGCCAGCAGCCGCCCCGCGGGAGGACCACTCGATGAGCAGTTCTTC.